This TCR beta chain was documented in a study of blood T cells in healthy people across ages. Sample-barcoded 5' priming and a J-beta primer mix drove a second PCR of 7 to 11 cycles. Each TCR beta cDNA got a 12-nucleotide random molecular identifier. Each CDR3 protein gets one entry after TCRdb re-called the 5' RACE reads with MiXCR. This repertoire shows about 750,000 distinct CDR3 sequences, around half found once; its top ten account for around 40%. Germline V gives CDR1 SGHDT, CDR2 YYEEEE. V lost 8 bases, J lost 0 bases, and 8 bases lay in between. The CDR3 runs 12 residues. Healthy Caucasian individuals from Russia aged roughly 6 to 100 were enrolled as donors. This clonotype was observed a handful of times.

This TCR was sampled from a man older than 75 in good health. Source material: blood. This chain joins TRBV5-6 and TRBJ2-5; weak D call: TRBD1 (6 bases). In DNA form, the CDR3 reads TGTGCCAGTAGGGGGTACCAAGAGACCCAGTACTTC. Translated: CASRGYQETQYF.